Below, 8 T cell receptor beta chains from the same sample are listed, as sequenced in a study of Ad26.COV2.S vaccination and SARS-CoV-2 variants. The sample's treatment: some 19 received Ad26.COV2.S at low or high dose, single or two shots; about 5 received placebo; per-sample allocation not given. All samples were drawn on day 63, counting from the first vaccine or placebo injection. Assay: immunoSEQ multiplex PCR; the TCRdb copy retains only in-frame clones and omits some. The sample has some 480,000 clones, 87% seen once. This sample comprised peripheral blood, obtained in a trial of Ad26.COV2.S vaccine versus placebo. The receptors were sampled from a person between 18 and 65 years old who received the Ad26.COV2.S COVID-19 vaccine or a placebo.

The DNA for the CDR3 is TGTGCCATCGGGACAGCGCCATACGAGCAGTACTTC. Translation gives CAIGTAPYEQYF. The J gene is TRBJ2-7, the V gene TRBV10-3, with 7 bases that match TRBD1. The CDR3 totals 12 residues. V dropped 8 bases and J dropped 4; count of bases not matched to a gene: 5. The germline CDR1 and CDR2 sequences are ENHRY and SYGVKD.

The rearrangement joins TRBV7-8 to TRBJ2-1, with D unresolved. V was shortened by 5 bases and J by 3 bases, with 23 bases between the two germline ends. This CDR3 has 18 amino acids. Germline V gene lookup returns CDR1 SGHVS and CDR2 FQNEAQ. CDR3 sequence reads: CASSLRSDDAVSYNEQFF. CDR3 DNA sequence: TGTGCCAGCAGCCTACGAAGTGATGACGCGGTGAGCTACAATGAGCAGTTCTTC.

The chain carries TRBV4-3 and TRBJ2-1, with TRBD2 identical over 9 bases. The germline V gene has CDR1 LGHNA and CDR2 YSLEER. V was pared by 0 bases and J by 3 bases, with 12 bases of the junction left unmatched. The CDR3 consists of 19 residues. The CDR3, as DNA: TGCGCCAGCAGCCAAGATGGGGGTAGCGGGGGCGGGCTCTACAATGAGCAGTTCTTC. It specifies CASSQDGGSGGGLYNEQFF.

The chain has TRBV18 and TRBJ1-4, with D tentatively TRBD1 (6 bases). V was clipped by 3 bases and J by 5 bases, with 10 bases between them. The CDR3 covers 14 residues. Germline CDR1 and CDR2: KGHSH and LQKENI. CDR3 in amino acids: CASSPTGENEKLFF. In nucleotides, the CDR3 is TGTGCCAGCTCACCGACAGGTGAAAATGAAAAACTGTTTTTT.

This clone appeared a single time. This rearrangement joins TRBV12-3 or TRBV12-4 to TRBJ2-1, with D tentatively TRBD2 (5 bases). The CDR3 is 13 residues long. Deletions cut 5 bases from V and 0 bases from J, with 5 bases between. The CDR3: CASSRDSYNEQFF. The CDR3 nucleotides are TGTGCCAGCAGTCGGGACTCCTACAATGAGCAGTTCTTC.

In regard to this clone: The same CDR3 is also encoded by other DNA sequences in this sample. The V gene is TRBV19, the J gene TRBJ2-5; 7 bases agree with TRBD1. The CDR3 totals 14 residues. Per germline, CDR1 LNHDA and CDR2 SQIVND (reference sequence). V lost 1 base and J lost 5; bases outside the gene matches: 4. The CDR3 here is CASSIGQGRETQYF. As DNA, the CDR3 is TGTGCCAGTAGTATAGGACAGGGACGGGAGACCCAGTACTTC.

The chain couples TRBV7-6 to TRBJ1-2; TRBD1 might be the D (5 bases). Germline V gene sequence: CDR1 SGHVS, CDR2 FNYEAQ. The ends were cut back, 5 bases at V and 0 bases at J, with 13 bases in the middle. The CDR3 covers 15 residues. The CDR3 sequence: CASSLRAGTNYGYTF. CDR3 in DNA: TGTGCCAGCAGCCTACGGGCAGGGACTAACTATGGCTACACCTTC. Full variable domain (remainder filled in from reference TRBV7-6 and TRBJ1-2): GAGVSQSPRYKVTKRGQDVALRCDPISGHVSLYWYRQALGQGPEFLTYFNYEAQQDKSGLPNDRFSAERPEGSISTLTIQRTEQRDSAMYRCASSLRAGTNYGYTFGSGTRLTVV.

The gene calls are TRBV9 and TRBJ2-1; 10 bases match TRBD1. V shed 3 bases, J shed 7 bases, and the junction held 4 bases outside the gene matches. CDR1 and CDR2 (germline): SGDLS, YYNGEE. This CDR3 is built from 14 residues. CDR3 sequence reads: CASSEPGQGNEQFF. CDR3 nucleotide sequence: TGTGCCAGCAGCGAACCGGGACAGGGGAATGAGCAGTTCTTC.